This T cell receptor (beta chain) came from a study of CD8 T cells in Susac syndrome. Sequencing of TCR beta, carried out with a high-throughput approach, was applied to CD8+ and CD4+ T cells from the blood. RNA was extracted with the RNeasy kit, and a quantity of roughly 0.45 to 1 ug was reverse transcribed using random hexamers. By means of immunoSEQ multiplex PCR, TCR beta CDR3 spanning 54 Vbeta and 13 Jbeta underwent amplification. TCRdb redid the calling of the immunoSEQ multiplex PCR reads with MiXCR, one entry per CDR3 protein. The repertoire holds 200,000 to 300,000 distinct CDR3 sequences, around 93% seen once, with 0.07% to 0.09% in the top ten. This clonotype was seen once. Germline V gene sequence: CDR1 DFQATT, CDR2 SNEGSKA (reference sequence). V dropped 6 bases and J dropped 1 base, with 12 bases sitting between them. This CDR3 region has 13 residues.

The origin of this receptor is a human donor with multiple sclerosis. This rearrangement joins TRBV20-1 to TRBJ1-1; no firm D call. Sequencing was carried out using CD4+ T cells from PBMCs. The CDR3: CSAPRTGNTEAFF. The DNA of the CDR3 is TGCAGTGCCCCACGGACTGGGAACACTGAAGCTTTCTTT.